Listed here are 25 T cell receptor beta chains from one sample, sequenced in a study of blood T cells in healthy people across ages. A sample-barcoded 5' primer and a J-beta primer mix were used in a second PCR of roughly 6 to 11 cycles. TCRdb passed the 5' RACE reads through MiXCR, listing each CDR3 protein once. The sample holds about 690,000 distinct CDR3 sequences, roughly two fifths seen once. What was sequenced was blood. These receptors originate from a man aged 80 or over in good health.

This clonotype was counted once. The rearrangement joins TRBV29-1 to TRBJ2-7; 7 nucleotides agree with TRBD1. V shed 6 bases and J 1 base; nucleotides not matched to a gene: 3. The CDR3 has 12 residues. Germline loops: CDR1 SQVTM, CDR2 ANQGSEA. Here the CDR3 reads CSVQGNSYEQYF. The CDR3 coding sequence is TGCAGCGTACAGGGGAATTCCTACGAGCAGTACTTC.

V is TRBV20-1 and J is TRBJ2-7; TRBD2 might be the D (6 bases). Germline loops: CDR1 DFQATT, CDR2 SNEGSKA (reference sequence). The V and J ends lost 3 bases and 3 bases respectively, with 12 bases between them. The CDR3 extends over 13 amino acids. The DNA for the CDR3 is TGCAGTGCTAGTGAGACTAGTCTCTACGAGCAGTACTTC. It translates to CSASETSLYEQYF.

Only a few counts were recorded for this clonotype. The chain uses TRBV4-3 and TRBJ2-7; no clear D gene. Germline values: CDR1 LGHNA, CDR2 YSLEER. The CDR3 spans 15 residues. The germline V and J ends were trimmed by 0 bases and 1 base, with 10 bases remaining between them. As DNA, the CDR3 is TGCGCCAGCAGCCAAGAGGGTAGCCGGTCCTACGAGCAGTACTTC. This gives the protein CASSQEGSRSYEQYF.

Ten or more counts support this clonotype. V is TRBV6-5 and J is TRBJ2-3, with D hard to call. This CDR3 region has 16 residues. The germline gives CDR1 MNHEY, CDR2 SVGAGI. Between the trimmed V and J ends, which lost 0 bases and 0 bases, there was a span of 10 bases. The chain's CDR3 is CASSYSFSRSTDTQYF. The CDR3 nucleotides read TGTGCCAGCAGTTACTCTTTCTCGCGGAGCACAGATACGCAGTATTTT.

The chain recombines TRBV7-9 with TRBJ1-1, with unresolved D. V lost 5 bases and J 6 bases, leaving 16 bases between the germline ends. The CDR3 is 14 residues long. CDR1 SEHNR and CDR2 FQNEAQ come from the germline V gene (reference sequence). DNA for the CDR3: TGTGCCAGCAGCCAACAGAGGGATTATGCTGAAGCTTTCTTT. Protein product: CASSQQRDYAEAFF. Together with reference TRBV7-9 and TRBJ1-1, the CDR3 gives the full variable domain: DTGVSQNPRHKITKRGQNVTFRCDPISEHNRLYWYRQTLGQGPEFLTYFQNEAQLEKSRLLSDRFSAERPKGSFSTLEIQRTEQGDSAMYLCASSQQRDYAEAFFGQGTRLTVV.

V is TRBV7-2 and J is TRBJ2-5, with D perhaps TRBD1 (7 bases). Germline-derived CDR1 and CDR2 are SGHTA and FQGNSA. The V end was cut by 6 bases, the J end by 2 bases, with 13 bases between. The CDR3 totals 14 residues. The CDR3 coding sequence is TGTGCCAGCAGGAGGGGGGACAGTCAAGAGACCCAGTACTTC. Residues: CASRRGDSQETQYF.

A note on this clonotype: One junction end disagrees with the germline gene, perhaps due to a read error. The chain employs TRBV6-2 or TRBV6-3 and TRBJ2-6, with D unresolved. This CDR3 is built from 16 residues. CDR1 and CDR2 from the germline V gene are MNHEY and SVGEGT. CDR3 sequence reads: CANSYRVLSGANVLTF. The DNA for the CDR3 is TGTGCCAACAGTTATCGGGTGTTGTCTGGGGCCAACGTCCTGACTTTC.

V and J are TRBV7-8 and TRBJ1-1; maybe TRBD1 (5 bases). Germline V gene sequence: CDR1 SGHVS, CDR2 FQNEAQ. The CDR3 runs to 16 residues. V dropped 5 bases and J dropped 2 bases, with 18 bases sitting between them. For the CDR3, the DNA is TGTGCCAGCAGCGGTCCCGGCAGGGCCGGTAACACTGAAGCTTTCTTT. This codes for CASSGPGRAGNTEAFF.

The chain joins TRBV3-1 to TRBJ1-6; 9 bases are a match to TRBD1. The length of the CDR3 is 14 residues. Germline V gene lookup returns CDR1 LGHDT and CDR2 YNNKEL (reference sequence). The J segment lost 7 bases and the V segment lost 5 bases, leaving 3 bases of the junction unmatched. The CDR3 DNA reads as TGTGCCAGCAGCGGGACAGGGATGAATTCACCCCTCCACTTT. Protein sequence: CASSGTGMNSPLHF.

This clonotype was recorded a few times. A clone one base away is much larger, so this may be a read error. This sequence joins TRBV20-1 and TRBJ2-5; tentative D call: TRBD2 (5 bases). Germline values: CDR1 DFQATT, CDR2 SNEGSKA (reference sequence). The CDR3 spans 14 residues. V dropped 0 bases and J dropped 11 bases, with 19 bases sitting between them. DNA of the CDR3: TGCAGTGCTAGAGATGAGCGGAAGTACAATGAGCAGTACTTC. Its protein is CSARDERKYNEQYF.

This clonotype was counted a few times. The CDR3 bases are TGCGCCAGCAGCCCTATGGCGGGCAATCAGCCCCAGCATTTT. It translates to CASSPMAGNQPQHF. The chain uses TRBV4-3 and TRBJ1-5; no clear D gene. The CDR3 sequence is 14 residues long. CDR1 is LGHNA, CDR2 YSLEER, per germline. Trimming took off 4 bases at V and 2 bases at J, with 9 bases between the two ends.

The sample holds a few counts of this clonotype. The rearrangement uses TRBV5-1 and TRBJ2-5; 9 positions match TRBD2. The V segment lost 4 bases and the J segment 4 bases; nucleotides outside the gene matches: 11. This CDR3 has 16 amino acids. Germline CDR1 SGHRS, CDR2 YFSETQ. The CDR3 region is CASSPSGGLNPETQYF. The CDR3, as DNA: TGCGCCAGCAGCCCCAGCGGGGGGCTCAACCCAGAGACCCAGTACTTC.

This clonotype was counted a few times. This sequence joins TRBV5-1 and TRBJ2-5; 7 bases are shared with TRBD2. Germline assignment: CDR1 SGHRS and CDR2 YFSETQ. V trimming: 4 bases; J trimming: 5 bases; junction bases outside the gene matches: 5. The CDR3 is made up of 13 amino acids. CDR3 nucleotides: TGCGCCAGCAGCGTGCAGGGAGGGGAGACCCAGTACTTC. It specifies CASSVQGGETQYF.

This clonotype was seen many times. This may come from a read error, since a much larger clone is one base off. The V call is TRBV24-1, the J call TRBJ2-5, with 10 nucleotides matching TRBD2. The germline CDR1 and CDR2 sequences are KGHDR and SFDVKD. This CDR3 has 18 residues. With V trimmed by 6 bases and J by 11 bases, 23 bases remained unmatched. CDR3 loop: CATSTIAGGPLRNNEQYF. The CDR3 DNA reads TGTGCCACCAGTACGATAGCGGGAGGTCCCCTTAGGAACAATGAGCAGTACTTC.

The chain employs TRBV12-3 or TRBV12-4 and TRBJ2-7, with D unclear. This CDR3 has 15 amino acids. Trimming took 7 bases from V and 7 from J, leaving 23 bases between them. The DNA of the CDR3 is TGTGCCAGCATGTTGACCGTTATCTCCTACAATGAGCAGTACTTC. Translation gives CASMLTVISYNEQYF.

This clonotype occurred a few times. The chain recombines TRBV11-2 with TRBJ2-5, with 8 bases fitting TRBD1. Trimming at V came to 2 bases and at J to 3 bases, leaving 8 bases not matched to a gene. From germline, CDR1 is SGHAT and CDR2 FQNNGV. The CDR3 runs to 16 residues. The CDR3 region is CASSLQGAQEKETQYF. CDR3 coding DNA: TGTGCCAGCAGCTTACAGGGGGCCCAAGAAAAAGAGACCCAGTACTTC.

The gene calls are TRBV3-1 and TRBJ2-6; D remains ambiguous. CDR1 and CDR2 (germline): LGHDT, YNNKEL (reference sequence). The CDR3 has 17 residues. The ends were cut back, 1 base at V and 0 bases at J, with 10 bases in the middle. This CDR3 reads CASSQGAGVSGANVLTF. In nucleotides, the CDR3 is TGTGCCAGCAGCCAAGGGGCAGGCGTCTCTGGGGCCAACGTCCTGACTTTC.

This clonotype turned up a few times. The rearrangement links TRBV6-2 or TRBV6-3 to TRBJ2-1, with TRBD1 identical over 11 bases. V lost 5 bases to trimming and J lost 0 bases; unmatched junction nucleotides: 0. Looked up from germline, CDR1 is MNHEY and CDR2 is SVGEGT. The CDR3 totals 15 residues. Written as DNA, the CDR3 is TGTGCCAGCAGTGGACAGGGGGCCTCCTACAATGAGCAGTTCTTC. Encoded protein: CASSGQGASYNEQFF.

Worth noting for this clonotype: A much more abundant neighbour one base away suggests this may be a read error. The CDR3 DNA sequence: TGTGCCAGCAGTTACAGGTCACACACAGGTACGCAGTATTTT. Translating it yields CASSYRSHTGTQYF. The chain joins TRBV6-5 to TRBJ2-3, with D perhaps TRBD1 (5 bases). Germline V gene data show CDR1 as MNHEY and CDR2 as SVGAGI. The CDR3 sequence is 14 residues long.

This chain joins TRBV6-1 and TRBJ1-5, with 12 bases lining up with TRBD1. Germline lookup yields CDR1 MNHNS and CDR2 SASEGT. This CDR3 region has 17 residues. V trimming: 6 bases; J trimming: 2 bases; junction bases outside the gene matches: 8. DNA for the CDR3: TGTGCCAGCAGCCTGGGACAGGGGGCGAATGGCAATCAGCCCCAGCATTTT. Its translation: CASSLGQGANGNQPQHF.

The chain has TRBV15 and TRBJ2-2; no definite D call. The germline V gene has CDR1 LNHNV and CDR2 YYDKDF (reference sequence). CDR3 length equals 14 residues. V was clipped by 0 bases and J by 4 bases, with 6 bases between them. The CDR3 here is CATSREVGTGELFF. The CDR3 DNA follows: TGTGCCACCAGCAGAGAGGTTGGCACCGGGGAGCTGTTTTTT.

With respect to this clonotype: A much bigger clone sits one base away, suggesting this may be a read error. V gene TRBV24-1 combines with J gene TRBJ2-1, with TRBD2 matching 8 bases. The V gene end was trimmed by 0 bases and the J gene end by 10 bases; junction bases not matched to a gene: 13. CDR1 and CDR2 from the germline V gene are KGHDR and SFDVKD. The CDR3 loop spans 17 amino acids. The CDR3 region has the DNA TGTGCCACCAGTGATTTGCCCGGGAGGGCCGAACCCTACGAGCAGTTCTTC. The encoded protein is CATSDLPGRAEPYEQFF.

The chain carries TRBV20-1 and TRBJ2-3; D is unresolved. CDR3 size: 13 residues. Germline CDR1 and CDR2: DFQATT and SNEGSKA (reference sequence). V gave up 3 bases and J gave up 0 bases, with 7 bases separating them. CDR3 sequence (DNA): TGCAGTGCTAGTATAACTAGCACAGATACGCAGTATTTT. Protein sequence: CSASITSTDTQYF.

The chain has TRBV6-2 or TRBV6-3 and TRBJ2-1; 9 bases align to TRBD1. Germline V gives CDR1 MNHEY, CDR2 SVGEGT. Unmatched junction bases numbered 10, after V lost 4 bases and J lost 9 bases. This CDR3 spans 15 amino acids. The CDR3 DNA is TGTGCCAGCAGTTTTACAGGGGGCGCGAATAGTGAGCAGTTCTTC. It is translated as CASSFTGGANSEQFF.

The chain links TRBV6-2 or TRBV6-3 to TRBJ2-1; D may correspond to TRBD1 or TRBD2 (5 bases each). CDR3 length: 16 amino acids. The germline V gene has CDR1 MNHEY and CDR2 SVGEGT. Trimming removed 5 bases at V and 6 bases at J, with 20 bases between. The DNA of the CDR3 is TGTGCCAGCAGTCGAGCCGGGACCTCCAGCCCCAATGAGCAGTTCTTC. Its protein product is CASSRAGTSSPNEQFF.